This TCR beta chain emerged from a study of T-cell reconstitution after alpha-beta-depleted transplantation in children. General study points: From newly produced T cells came most of the T-cell counts and diversity one year after transplant. The study traced high day-60 TCRbeta diversity in some patients to surviving recipient T cells and thymic progenitors. Several hundred expanded graft clones reportedly supplied alpha-beta T cells about two months after transplant.

The V and J ends lost 2 bases and 2 bases respectively, with 7 bases between them. Germline CDR1 is MDHEN and CDR2 is SYDVKM. The CDR3 covers 13 residues. This clonotype was seen many times. Its antigen is unknown. Preparation of the TCRbeta library involved a method that used unique molecular identifiers. TCRdb redid the calling of the PCR reads with MiXCR, one entry per CDR3 protein. The repertoire holds 330,000 or so distinct CDR3 sequences, with roughly a tenth as singletons. The chain carries TRBV28 and TRBJ2-7; weak D call: TRBD1 (5 bases). The sample was PBMCs, taken before TCRalphabeta/CD19-depleted stem cell transplant. This clonotype was sampled from a boy younger than two with acute myeloid leukemia, due to receive a stem cell transplant. The CDR3 region is CASSLRRAYEQYF. CDR3 DNA sequence: TGTGCCAGCAGTTTACGCAGGGCCTACGAGCAGTACTTC.